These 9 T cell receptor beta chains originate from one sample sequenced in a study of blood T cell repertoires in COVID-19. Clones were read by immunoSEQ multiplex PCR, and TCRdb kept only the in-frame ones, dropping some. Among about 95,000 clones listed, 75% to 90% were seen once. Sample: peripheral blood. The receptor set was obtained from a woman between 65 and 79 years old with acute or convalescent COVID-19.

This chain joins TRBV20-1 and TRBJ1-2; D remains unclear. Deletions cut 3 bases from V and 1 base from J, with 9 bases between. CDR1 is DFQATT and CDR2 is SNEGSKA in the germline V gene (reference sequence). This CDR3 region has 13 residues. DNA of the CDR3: TGCAGTGCTAGTAACAGCCTTAACTATGGCTACACCTTC. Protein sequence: CSASNSLNYGYTF.

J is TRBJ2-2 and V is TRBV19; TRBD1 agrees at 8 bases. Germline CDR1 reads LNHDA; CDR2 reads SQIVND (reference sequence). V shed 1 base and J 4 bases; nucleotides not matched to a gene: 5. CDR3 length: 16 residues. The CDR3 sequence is CASSIGTGRGTGELFF. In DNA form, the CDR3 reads TGTGCCAGTAGTATAGGGACAGGGAGAGGCACCGGGGAGCTGTTTTTT.

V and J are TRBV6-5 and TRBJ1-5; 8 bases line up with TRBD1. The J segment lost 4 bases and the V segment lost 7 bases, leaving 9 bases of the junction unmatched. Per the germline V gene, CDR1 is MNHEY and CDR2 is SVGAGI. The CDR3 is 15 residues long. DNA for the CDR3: TGTGCCAGCACCTATGACAGGGGTGCGAATCAGCCCCAGCATTTT. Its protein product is CASTYDRGANQPQHF.

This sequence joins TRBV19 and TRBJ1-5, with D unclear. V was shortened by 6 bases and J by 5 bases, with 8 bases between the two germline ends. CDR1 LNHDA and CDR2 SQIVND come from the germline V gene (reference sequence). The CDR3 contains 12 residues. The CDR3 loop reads CASREGYQPQHF. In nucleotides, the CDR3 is TGTGCCAGTAGGGAGGGATATCAGCCCCAGCATTTT.

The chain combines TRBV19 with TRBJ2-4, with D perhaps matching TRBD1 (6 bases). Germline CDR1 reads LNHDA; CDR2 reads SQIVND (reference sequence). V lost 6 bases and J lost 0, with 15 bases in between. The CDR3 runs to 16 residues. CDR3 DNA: TGTGCCAGTAGCTTTTACCAGGGGTTAGCCAAAAACATTCAGTACTTC. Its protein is CASSFYQGLAKNIQYF. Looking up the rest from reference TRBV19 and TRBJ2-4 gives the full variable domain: DGGITQSPKYLFRKEGQNVTLSCEQNLNHDAMYWYRQDPGQGLRLIYYSQIVNDFQKGDIAEGYSVSREKKESFPLTVTSAQKNPTAFYLCASSFYQGLAKNIQYFGAGTRLSVL.

The DNA for the CDR3 is TGTGCCAGCAGACCGGGACAGGGGATTCGACCCCTCCACTTT. Translating gives CASRPGQGIRPLHF. This chain links TRBV2 with TRBJ1-6, with 10 bases lining up with TRBD1. V lost 6 bases and J lost 12; bases outside the gene matches: 8. From germline, CDR1 is SNHLY and CDR2 FYNNEI. The CDR3 runs to 14 residues.

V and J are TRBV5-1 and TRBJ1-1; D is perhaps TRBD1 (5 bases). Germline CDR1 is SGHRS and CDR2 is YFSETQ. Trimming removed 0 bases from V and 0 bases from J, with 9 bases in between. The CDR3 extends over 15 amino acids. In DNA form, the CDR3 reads TGCGCCAGCAGCTTGGAACCGACAGTGAACACTGAAGCTTTCTTT. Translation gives CASSLEPTVNTEAFF.

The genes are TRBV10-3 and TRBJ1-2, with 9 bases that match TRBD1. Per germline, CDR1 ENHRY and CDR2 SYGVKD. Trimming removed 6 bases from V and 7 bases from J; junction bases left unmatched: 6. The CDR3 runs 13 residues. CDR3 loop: CAIRGTGGGGYTF. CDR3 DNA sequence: TGTGCCATCAGGGGAACAGGGGGCGGTGGCTACACCTTC.

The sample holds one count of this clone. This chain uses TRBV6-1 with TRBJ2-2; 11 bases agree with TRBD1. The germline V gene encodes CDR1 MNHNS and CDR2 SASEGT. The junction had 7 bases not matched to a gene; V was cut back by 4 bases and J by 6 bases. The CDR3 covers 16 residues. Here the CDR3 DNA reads TGTGCCAGCAGTGGACGGACAGGGGGCAGTTCCGGGGAGCTGTTTTTT. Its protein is CASSGRTGGSSGELFF.